This is a list of T cell receptor beta chains from one sample in a study of T cells in Graves' hyperthyroidism and ophthalmopathy. TCRdb ran MiXCR on the multiplex PCR reads and lists one entry per CDR3 protein. Among hundreds of thousands of distinct CDR3 sequences, around 46% were seen once, and the ten largest hold 8% to 8.5%. Sequenced material: peripheral blood or thyroid tissue (not recorded which). The source of these receptors is a woman aged 18 to 35 with Graves' hyperthyroidism. Both conserved end residues are part of each CDR3. The D gene is left open where the match is weak.

v_gene	j_gene	d_gene	CDR3aa
TRBV7-2	TRBJ1-2	NA	CASKQTGINGFTF
TRBV7-9	TRBJ1-1	TRBD1	CASSAFGGGNTEAFF
TRBV7-8	TRBJ1-2	TRBD1	CASSSVPGQGNYGYTF
TRBV12-3/TRBV12-4	TRBJ2-5	TRBD1	CASSVGQPETQYF
TRBV20-1	TRBJ2-7	NA	CSARSGRGVGRDYEQYF
TRBV5-1	TRBJ2-7	NA	CASSPYSGGSYEQYF
TRBV12-3/TRBV12-4	TRBJ1-5	NA	CASSEDRLNQPQHF
TRBV7-7	TRBJ1-2	NA	CASGGYYGYTF
TRBV6-5	TRBJ2-7	NA	CASSYAPRVQYEQYF
TRBV7-9	TRBJ2-7	TRBD2	CASSFAGVNEQYF
TRBV2	TRBJ1-1	TRBD1	CASSSLQGARTEAFF
TRBV15	TRBJ1-2	TRBD1	CATSFDQGDYGYTF
TRBV20-1	TRBJ2-6	NA	CSAGPGANVLTF
TRBV20-1	TRBJ2-5	TRBD1	CSADRGIQETQYF
TRBV9	TRBJ2-7	NA	CASSASGFSYEQYF
TRBV20-1	TRBJ2-7	NA	CSARLAVSYEQYF
TRBV7-3	TRBJ2-7	NA	CASSLRSGGTGQGYEQYF
TRBV29-1	TRBJ2-2	NA	CSAAPGDTGELFF
TRBV7-2	TRBJ2-1	TRBD1	CASSIGTGRNEQFF
TRBV7-6	TRBJ2-7	TRBD2	CASSSIGGGSYEQYF
TRBV29-1	TRBJ1-2	NA	CSVEATYYGYTF
TRBV29-1	TRBJ2-5	NA	CSVKEVVAQYF
TRBV7-9	TRBJ1-1	TRBD1	CASSLGPGTGTFF
TRBV7-2	TRBJ1-1	NA	CASRHRDGGNTEAFF
TRBV7-3	TRBJ1-4	NA	CASTPEGGRLRKLFF
TRBV2	TRBJ1-5	NA	CASQRSLRSNQPQHF
TRBV7-9	TRBJ2-6	NA	CASSFMVSGANVLTF
TRBV29-1	TRBJ2-7	TRBD1	CSVGQGTHYEQYF
TRBV24-1	TRBJ1-4	TRBD1	CATSDLAGGKLFF
TRBV15	TRBJ1-5	NA	CATSGGSGNQPQHF
TRBV7-9	TRBJ1-2	TRBD1	CANSLTGTVYGYTF
TRBV7-3	TRBJ2-5	TRBD1	CASSLRGQGQETQYF
TRBV24-1	TRBJ2-5	NA	CATSEGGADQETQYF
TRBV29-1	TRBJ2-2	NA	CSVVGNANTGELFF
TRBV14	TRBJ1-1	NA	CASSHGTPYFF
TRBV2	TRBJ1-2	NA	CARTGLNYGYTF
TRBV2	TRBJ1-5	TRBD1	CASWGQLSNQPQHF
TRBV7-2	TRBJ2-5	TRBD2	CASSLPGRDPETQYF
TRBV10-3	TRBJ1-4	TRBD1	CATDRGFGKLFF
TRBV6-6	TRBJ1-5	NA	CASSPRSNQPQHF
TRBV15	TRBJ1-6	NA	CASSGTDNSPLHF
TRBV7-9	TRBJ1-4	NA	CASSLEPATNEKLFF
TRBV12-3/TRBV12-4	TRBJ1-3	NA	CASSFPGDGNTIYF
TRBV20-1	TRBJ1-2	NA	CSASRDIPNYGYTF
TRBV29-1	TRBJ2-6	NA	CSVLEEIHSGANVLTF